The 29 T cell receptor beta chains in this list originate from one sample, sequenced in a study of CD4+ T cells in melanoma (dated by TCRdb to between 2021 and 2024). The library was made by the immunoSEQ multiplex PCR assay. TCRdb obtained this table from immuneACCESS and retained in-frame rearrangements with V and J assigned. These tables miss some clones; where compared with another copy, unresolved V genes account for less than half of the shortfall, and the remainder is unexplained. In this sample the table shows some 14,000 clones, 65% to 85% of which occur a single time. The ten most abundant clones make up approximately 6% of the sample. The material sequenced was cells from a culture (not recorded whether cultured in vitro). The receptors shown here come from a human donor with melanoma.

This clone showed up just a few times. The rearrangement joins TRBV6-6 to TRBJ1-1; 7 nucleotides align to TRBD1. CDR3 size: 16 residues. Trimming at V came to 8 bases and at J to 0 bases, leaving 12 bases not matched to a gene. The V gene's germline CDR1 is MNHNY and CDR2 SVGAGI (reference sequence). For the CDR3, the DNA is TGTGCCAGCCATCGGGACAGCCTTTTAATGAACACTGAAGCTTTCTTT. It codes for CASHRDSLLMNTEAFF.

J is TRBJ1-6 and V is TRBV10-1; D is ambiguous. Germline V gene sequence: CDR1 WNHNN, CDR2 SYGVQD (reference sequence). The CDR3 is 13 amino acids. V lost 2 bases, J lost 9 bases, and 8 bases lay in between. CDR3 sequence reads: CASSETSGSPLHF. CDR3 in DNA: TGCGCCAGCAGTGAGACAAGTGGTTCACCCCTCCACTTT.

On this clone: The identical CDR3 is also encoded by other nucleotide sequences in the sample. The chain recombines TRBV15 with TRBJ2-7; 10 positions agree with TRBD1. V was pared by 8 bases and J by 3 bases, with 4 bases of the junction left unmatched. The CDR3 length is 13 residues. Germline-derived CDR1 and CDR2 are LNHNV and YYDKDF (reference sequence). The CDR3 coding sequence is TGTGCCACCTCCCGGGACAGGGGCTACGAGCAGTACTTC. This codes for CATSRDRGYEQYF.

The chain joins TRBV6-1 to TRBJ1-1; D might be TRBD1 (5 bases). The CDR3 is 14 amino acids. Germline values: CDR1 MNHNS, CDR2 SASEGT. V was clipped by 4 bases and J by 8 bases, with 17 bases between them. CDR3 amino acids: CASSAGTANSEAFF. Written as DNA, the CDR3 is TGTGCCAGCAGTGCGGGGACCGCGAACTCGGAAGCTTTCTTT.

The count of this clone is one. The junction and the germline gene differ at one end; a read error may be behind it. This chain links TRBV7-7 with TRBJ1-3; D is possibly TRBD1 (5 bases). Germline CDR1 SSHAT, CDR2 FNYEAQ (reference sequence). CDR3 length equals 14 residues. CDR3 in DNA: TGTGCTAGCAGCCCAGGGATATCTGGAAACACCATATATTTT. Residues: CASSPGISGNTIYF.

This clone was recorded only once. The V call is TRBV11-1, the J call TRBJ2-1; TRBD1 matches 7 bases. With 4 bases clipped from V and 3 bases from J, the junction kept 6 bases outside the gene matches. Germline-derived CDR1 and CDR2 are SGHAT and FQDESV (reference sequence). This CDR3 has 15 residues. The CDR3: CASSSQGTDYNEQFF. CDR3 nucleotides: TGTGCCAGCAGCTCACAGGGGACGGACTACAATGAGCAGTTCTTC.

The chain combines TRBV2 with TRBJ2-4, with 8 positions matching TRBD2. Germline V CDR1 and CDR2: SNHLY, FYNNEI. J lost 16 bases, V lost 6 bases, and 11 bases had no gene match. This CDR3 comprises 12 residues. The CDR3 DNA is TGTGCCAGCAGCTCCGGGGGGGGGTATCCCTACTTC. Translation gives CASSSGGGYPYF.

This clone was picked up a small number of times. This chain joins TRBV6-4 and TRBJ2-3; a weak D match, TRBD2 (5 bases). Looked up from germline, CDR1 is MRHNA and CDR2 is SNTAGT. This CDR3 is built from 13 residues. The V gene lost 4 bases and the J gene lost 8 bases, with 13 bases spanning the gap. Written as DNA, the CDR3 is TGTGCCAGCAGTGCCTCCCTAGCCGGTACGCAGTATTTT. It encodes CASSASLAGTQYF.

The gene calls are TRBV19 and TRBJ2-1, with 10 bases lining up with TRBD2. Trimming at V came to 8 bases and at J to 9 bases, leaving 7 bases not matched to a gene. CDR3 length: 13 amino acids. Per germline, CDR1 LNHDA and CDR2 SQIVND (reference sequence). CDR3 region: CASSQRGGSEQFF. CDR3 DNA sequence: TGTGCCAGTTCACAGCGGGGGGGGTCTGAGCAGTTCTTC.

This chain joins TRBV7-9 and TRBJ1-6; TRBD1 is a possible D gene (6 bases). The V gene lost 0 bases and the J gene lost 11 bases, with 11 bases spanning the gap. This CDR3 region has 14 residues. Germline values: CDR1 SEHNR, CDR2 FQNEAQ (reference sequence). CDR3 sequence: CASSLAAQGTPLHF. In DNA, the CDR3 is TGTGCCAGCAGCTTAGCCGCACAGGGCACACCCCTCCACTTT.

CDR3 DNA: TGCGCCAGCAGGGGCAGGGGGACTAACAATGAGCAGTTCTTC. Protein: CASRGRGTNNEQFF. This chain joins TRBV5-1 and TRBJ2-1, with D perhaps TRBD1 or TRBD2 (7 bases each). CDR1 is SGHRS and CDR2 is YFSETQ in the germline V gene. The CDR3 runs 14 residues. V lost 5 bases to trimming and J lost 5 bases, with 14 bases between them.

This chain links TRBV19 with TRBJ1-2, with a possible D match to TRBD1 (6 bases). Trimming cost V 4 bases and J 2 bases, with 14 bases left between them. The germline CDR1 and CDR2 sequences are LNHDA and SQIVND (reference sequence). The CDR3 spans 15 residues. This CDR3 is CASSKDRPGNYGYTF. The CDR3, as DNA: TGTGCCAGTAGTAAAGACAGGCCGGGGAACTATGGCTACACCTTC. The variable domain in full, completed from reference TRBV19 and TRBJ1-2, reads DGGITQSPKYLFRKEGQNVTLSCEQNLNHDAMYWYRQDPGQGLRLIYYSQIVNDFQKGDIAEGYSVSREKKESFPLTVTSAQKNPTAFYLCASSKDRPGNYGYTFGSGTRLTVV.

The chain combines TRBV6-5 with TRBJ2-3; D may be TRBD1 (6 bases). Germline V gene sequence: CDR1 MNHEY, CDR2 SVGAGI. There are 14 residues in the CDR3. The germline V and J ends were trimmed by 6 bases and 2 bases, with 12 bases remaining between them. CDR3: CASSRDTFTDTQYF. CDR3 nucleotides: TGTGCCAGCAGCCGGGACACCTTCACAGATACGCAGTATTTT.

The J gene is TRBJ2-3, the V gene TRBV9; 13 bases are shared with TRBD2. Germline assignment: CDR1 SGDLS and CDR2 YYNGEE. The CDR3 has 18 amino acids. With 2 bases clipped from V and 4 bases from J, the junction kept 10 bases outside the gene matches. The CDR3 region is CASSVKGTSGVGADTQYF. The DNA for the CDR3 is TGTGCCAGCAGCGTCAAAGGGACTAGCGGGGTTGGGGCAGATACGCAGTATTTT.

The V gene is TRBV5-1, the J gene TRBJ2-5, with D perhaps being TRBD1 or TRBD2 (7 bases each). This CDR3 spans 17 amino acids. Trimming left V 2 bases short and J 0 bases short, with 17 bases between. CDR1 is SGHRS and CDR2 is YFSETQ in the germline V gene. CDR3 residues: CASSFGGDSGDQETQYF. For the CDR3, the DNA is TGCGCCAGCAGCTTCGGAGGGGACAGCGGGGACCAAGAGACCCAGTACTTC. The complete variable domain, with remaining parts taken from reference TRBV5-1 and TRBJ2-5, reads KAGVTQTPRYLIKTRGQQVTLSCSPISGHRSVSWYQQTPGQGLQFLFEYFSETQRNKGNFPGRFSGRQFSNSRSEMNVSTLELGDSALYLCASSFGGDSGDQETQYFGPGTRLLVL.

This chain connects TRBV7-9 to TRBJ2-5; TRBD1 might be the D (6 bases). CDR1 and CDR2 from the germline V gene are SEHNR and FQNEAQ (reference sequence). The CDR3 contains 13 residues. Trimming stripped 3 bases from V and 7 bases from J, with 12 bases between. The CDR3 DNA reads TGTGCCAGCAGCTTGGCGGACAGCGGGACCCAGTACTTC. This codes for CASSLADSGTQYF.

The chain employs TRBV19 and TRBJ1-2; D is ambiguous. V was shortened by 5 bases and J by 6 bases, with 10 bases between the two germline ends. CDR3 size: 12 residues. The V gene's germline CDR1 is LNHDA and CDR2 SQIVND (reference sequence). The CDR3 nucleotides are TGTGCCAGTAGTGGTCAGGTCGATGGCTACACCTTC. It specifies CASSGQVDGYTF.

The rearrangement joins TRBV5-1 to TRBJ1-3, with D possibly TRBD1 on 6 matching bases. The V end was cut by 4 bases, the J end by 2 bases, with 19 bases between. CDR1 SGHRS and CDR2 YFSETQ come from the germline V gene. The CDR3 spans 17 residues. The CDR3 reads CASSKSSGALAGNTIYF. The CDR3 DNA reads TGCGCCAGCAGCAAATCGTCAGGGGCTTTAGCTGGAAACACCATATATTTT.

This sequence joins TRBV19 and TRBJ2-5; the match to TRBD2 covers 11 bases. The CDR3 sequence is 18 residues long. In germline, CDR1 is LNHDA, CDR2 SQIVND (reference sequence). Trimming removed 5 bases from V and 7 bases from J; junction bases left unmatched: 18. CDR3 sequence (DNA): TGTGCCAGTAGTCTCACCGCCGGGACTAGCGGCCCGCGAGGGACCCAGTACTTC. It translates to CASSLTAGTSGPRGTQYF.

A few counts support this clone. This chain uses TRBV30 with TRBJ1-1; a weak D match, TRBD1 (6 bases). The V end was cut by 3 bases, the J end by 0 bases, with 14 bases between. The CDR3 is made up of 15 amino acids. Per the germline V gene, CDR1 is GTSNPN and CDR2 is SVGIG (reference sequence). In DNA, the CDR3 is TGTGCCTGGAGGGAACTCGGACAGTTGAACACTGAAGCTTTCTTT. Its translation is CAWRELGQLNTEAFF.

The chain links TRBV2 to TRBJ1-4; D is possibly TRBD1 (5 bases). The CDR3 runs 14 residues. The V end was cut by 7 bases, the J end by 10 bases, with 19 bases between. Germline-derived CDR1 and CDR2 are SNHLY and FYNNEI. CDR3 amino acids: CASNLGGGQRKLFF. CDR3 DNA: TGTGCCAGCAACCTGGGGGGAGGCCAGAGAAAACTGTTTTTT.

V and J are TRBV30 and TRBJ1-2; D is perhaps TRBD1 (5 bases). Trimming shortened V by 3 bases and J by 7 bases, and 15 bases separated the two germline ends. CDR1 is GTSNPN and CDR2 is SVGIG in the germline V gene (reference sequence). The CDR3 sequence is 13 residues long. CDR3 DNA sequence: TGTGCCTGGAGGACCAGCGGGGCGGGTGGCTACACCTTC. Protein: CAWRTSGAGGYTF. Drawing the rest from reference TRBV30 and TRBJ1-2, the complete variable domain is SQTIHQWPATLVQPVGSPLSLECTVEGTSNPNLYWYRQAAGRGLQLLFYSVGIGQISSEVPQNLSASRPQDRQFILSSKKLLLSDSGFYLCAWRTSGAGGYTFGSGTRLTVV.

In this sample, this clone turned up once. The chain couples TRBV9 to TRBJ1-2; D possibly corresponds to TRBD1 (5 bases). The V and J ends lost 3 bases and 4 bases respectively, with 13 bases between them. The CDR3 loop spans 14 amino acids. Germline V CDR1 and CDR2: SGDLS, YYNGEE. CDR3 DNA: TGTGCCAGCAGCGGGCAGGGTCGGGGCTATGGCTACACCTTC. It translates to CASSGQGRGYGYTF. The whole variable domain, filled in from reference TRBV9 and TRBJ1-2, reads DSGVTQTPKHLITATGQRVTLRCSPRSGDLSVYWYQQSLDQGLQFLIQYYNGEERAKGNILERFSAQQFPDLHSELNLSSLELGDSALYFCASSGQGRGYGYTFGSGTRLTVV.

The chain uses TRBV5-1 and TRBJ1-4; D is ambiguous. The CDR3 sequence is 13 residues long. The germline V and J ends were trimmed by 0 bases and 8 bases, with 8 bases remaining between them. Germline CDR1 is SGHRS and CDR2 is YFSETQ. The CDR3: CASSLGVEEKLFF. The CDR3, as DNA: TGCGCCAGCAGCTTGGGGGTAGAGGAAAAACTGTTTTTT.

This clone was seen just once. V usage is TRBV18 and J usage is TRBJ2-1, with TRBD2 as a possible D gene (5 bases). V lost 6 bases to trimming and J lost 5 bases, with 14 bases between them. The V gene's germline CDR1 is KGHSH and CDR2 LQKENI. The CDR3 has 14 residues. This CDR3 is CASSPIRRNNEQFF. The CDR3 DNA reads TGTGCCAGCTCGCCAATTAGGAGGAACAATGAGCAGTTCTTC.

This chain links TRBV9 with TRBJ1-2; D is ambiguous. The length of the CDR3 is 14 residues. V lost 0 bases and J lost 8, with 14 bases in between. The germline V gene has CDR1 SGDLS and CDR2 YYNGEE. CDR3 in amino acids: CASSVESPLGGYTF. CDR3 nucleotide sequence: TGTGCCAGCAGCGTAGAGTCCCCCCTTGGAGGCTACACCTTC.

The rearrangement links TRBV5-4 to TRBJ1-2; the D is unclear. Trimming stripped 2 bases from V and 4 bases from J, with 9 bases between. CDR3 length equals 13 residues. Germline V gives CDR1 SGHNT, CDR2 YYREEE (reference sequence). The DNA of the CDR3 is TGTGCCAGCAGCTTTGACCCCGGCTATGGCTACACCTTC. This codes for CASSFDPGYGYTF. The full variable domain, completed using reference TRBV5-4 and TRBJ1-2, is ETGVTQSPTHLIKTRGQQVTLRCSSQSGHNTVSWYQQALGQGPQFIFQYYREEENGRGNFPPRFSGLQFPNYSSELNVNALELDDSALYLCASSFDPGYGYTFGSGTRLTVV.

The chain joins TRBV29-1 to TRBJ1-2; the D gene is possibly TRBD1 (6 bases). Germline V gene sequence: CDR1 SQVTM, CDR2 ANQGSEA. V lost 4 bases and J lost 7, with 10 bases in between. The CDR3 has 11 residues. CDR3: CSVVWGLGYTF. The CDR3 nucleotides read TGCAGCGTTGTTTGGGGGCTTGGCTACACCTTC.

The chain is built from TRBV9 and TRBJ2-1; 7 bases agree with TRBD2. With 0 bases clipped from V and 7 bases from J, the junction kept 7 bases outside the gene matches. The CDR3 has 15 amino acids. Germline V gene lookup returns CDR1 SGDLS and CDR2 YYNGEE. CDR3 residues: CASSVVAGGLNEQFF. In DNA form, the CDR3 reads TGTGCCAGCAGCGTAGTAGCCGGGGGGTTGAATGAGCAGTTCTTC.